This record concerns one T cell receptor (beta chain) sequence. This may be a read error: a much more frequent sequence differs by one nucleotide. Germline V gene lookup returns CDR1 SNHLY and CDR2 FYNNEI. CDR3 length: 13 residues. The germline V and J ends were trimmed by 6 bases and 1 base, with 9 bases remaining between them. Original analysis: Estimation of nucleated cell counts relied on the amplification of reference gene primers. Using immunoSEQ multiplex PCR, the repertoire was profiled, and TCRdb retains in-frame clones only, with some absent. The V and J calls and the clone size are those of that table, but D and trimming were determined from the DNA. The sample records about 180,000 clones, more than 75% being singletons. This sample was taken from a study of blood T cell repertoires in COVID-19. Overall study: T cells, B-cell-depleted T cells, or PBMCs supplied cDNA or gDNA.

Seattle-derived patients entered the study during active infection and were followed longitudinally. Sequencing was performed on peripheral blood. This chain connects TRBV2 to TRBJ1-1; D is unresolved. The clonotype was recovered from a person aged 65-85 years with COVID-19, enrolled during active disease. The CDR3 nucleotides read TGTGCCAGCAGATTGGGCCCGAACACTGAAGCTTTCTTT. Protein: CASRLGPNTEAFF.